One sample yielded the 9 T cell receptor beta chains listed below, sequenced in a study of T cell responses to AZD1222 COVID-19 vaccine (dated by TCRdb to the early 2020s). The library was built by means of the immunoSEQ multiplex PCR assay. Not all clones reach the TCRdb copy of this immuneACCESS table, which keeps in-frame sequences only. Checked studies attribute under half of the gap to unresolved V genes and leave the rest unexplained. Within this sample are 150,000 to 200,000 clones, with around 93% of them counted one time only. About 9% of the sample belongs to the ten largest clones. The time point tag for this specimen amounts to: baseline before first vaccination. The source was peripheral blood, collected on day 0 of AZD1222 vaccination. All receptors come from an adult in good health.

The CDR3 bases are TGCGCCAGCACAGTAGGCTACGAGCAGTACTTC. The encoded protein is CASTVGYEQYF. The chain combines TRBV10-2 with TRBJ2-7; unclear D gene. Per the germline V gene, CDR1 is WSHSY and CDR2 is SAAADI. This CDR3 comprises 11 residues. V lost 7 bases and J 3 bases, leaving 7 bases between the germline ends.

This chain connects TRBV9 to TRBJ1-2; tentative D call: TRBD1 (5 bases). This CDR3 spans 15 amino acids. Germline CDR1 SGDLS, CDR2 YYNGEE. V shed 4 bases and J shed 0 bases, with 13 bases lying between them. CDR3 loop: CASSPGTVANYGYTF. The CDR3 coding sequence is TGTGCCAGCAGCCCGGGGACGGTCGCTAACTATGGCTACACCTTC.

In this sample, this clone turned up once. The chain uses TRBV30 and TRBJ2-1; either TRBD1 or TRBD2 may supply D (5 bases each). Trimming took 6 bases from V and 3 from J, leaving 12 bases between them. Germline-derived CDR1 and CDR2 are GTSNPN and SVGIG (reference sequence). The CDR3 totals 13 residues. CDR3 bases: TGTGCCTGCCCTCTGGGGGTCTACAATGAGCAGTTCTTC. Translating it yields CACPLGVYNEQFF. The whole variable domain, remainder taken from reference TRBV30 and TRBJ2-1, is SQTIHQWPATLVQPVGSPLSLECTVEGTSNPNLYWYRQAAGRGLQLLFYSVGIGQISSEVPQNLSASRPQDRQFILSSKKLLLSDSGFYLCACPLGVYNEQFFGPGTRLTVL.

Here the CDR3 DNA reads TGCGCCAGCAGCCCCGGGGGGACTAGCGGGAGCGTTGGGGCCAACGTCCTGACTTTC. It yields the protein CASSPGGTSGSVGANVLTF. The chain is built from TRBV4-1 and TRBJ2-6, with 14 bases aligning to TRBD2. Germline CDR1 is MGHRA and CDR2 is YSYEKL. V shed 4 bases and J 3 bases; nucleotides not matched to a gene: 8. The CDR3 runs to 19 residues.

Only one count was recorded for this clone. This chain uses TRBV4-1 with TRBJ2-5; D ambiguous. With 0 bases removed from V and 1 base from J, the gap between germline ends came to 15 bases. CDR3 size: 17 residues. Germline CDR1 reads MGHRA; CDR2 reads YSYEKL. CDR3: CASSQDLVQRSQETQYF. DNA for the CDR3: TGCGCCAGCAGCCAAGATTTGGTGCAGCGCTCCCAAGAGACCCAGTACTTC.

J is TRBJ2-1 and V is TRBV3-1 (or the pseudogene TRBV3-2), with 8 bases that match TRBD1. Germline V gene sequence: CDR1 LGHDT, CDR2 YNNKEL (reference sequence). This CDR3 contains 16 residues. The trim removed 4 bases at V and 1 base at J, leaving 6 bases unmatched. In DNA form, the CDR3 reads TGTGCCAGCAGCCCCGAACAGGGGGTGTCCTACAATGAGCAGTTCTTC. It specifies CASSPEQGVSYNEQFF.

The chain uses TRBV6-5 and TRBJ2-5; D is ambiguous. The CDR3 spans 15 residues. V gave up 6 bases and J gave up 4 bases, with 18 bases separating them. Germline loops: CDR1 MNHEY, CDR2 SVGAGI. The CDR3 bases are TGTGCCAGCAGGGGTCAACTTTCGCCCCTAGAGACCCAGTACTTC. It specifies CASRGQLSPLETQYF.

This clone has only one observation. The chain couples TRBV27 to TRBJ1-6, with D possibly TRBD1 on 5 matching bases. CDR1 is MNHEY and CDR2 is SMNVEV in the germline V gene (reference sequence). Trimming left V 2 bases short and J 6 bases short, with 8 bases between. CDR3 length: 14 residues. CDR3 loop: CASSLRQPNSPLHF. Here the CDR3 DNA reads TGTGCCAGCAGTTTAAGACAGCCTAATTCACCCCTCCACTTT.

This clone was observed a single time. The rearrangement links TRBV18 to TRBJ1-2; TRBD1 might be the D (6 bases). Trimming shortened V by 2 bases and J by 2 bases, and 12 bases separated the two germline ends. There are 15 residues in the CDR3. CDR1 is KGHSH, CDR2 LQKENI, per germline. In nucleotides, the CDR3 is TGTGCCAGCTCACCAAAGACAGGTCCCAACTATGGCTACACCTTC. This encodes CASSPKTGPNYGYTF. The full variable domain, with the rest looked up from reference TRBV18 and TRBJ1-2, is NAGVMQNPRHLVRRRGQEARLRCSPMKGHSHVYWYRQLPEEGLKFMVYLQKENIIDESGMPKERFSAEFPKEGPSILRIQQVVRGDSAAYFCASSPKTGPNYGYTFGSGTRLTVV.